This T cell receptor (beta chain) stems from a study of blood T cell repertoires in COVID-19. Per the original data handling: Estimates of nucleated cell counts were drawn from the amplification of reference gene primers. Measured with immunoSEQ multiplex PCR; TCRdb has only the in-frame clones, and not every one. That table furnishes V, J and clone size, whereas the DNA furnished D and trimming. The sample yields hundreds of thousands of clones, approximately 82% seen once. This CDR3 is 15 amino acids long. The V segment lost 5 bases and the J segment 12 bases; nucleotides outside the gene matches: 8. Germline CDR1 is SEHNR and CDR2 is FQNEAQ (reference sequence).

This clonotype originated in a woman over 75 with acute or convalescent COVID-19. The J gene is TRBJ2-1, the V gene TRBV7-9, with TRBD2 matching over 15 bases. The sequencing input was peripheral blood. The CDR3 sequence is CASSKGLAGGHGQFF. DNA of the CDR3: TGTGCCAGCAGCAAAGGACTAGCGGGAGGGCATGGGCAGTTCTTC.